The rows below give T cell receptor beta chains drawn from one sample of a study of blood T cell repertoires in COVID-19. Some clones are missing from TCRdb's copy, which holds only in-frame ones; the method was immunoSEQ multiplex PCR. The table has 250,000 to 300,000 clones, 80% to 90% seen once. Sequenced: peripheral blood. All receptors come from a woman in her forties or fifties with COVID-19, enrolled during active disease. Both conserved end residues are part of each CDR3.

j_gene: TRBJ2-1
v_gene: TRBV27
CDR3aa: CASSLSAYNEQFF

j_gene: TRBJ2-7
v_gene: TRBV7-2
CDR3aa: CASSLGAPYEQYF

j_gene: TRBJ1-1
v_gene: TRBV5-4
CDR3aa: CASSSAGGPNTEAFF

j_gene: TRBJ2-7
v_gene: TRBV13
CDR3aa: CASSLRGKAYEQYF

j_gene: TRBJ1-5
v_gene: TRBV28
CDR3aa: CASSFIQSQGGNQPQHF

j_gene: TRBJ1-4
v_gene: TRBV2
CDR3aa: CASSATGGKSEKLFF

j_gene: TRBJ2-1
v_gene: TRBV5-1
CDR3aa: CASSLTSGVEGEQFF

j_gene: TRBJ2-1
v_gene: TRBV11-3
CDR3aa: CASSLGFDRANEQFF

j_gene: TRBJ2-3
v_gene: TRBV23-1
CDR3aa: CASSQPSPRWQATDTQYF

j_gene: TRBJ2-1
v_gene: TRBV11-3
CDR3aa: CASSLGSSGRNEQFF

j_gene: TRBJ2-5
v_gene: TRBV2
CDR3aa: CASSTSGQETQYF

j_gene: TRBJ1-2
v_gene: TRBV29-1
CDR3aa: CSVWIGTANYGYTF

j_gene: TRBJ1-5
v_gene: TRBV4-3
CDR3aa: CASSQGFIGTGLIFSNQPQHF